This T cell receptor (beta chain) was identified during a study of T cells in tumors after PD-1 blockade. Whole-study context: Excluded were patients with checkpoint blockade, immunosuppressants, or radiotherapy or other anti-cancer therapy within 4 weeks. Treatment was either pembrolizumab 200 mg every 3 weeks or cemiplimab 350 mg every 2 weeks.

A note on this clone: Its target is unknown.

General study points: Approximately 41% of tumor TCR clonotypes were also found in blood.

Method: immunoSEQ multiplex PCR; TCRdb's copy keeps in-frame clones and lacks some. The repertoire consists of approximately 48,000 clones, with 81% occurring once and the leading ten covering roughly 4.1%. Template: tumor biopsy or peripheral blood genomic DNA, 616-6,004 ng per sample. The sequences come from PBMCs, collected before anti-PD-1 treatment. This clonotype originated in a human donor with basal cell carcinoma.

The CDR3 nucleotides read TGTGCCAGCTCACCTGGTACCTCCTCTGGAAACACCATATATTTT. Amino acids: CASSPGTSSGNTIYF. This chain connects TRBV18 to TRBJ1-3; D is undetermined. V was trimmed by 3 bases and J by 0 bases, leaving 9 bases between them. Germline CDR1 reads KGHSH; CDR2 reads LQKENI. There are 15 residues in the CDR3.